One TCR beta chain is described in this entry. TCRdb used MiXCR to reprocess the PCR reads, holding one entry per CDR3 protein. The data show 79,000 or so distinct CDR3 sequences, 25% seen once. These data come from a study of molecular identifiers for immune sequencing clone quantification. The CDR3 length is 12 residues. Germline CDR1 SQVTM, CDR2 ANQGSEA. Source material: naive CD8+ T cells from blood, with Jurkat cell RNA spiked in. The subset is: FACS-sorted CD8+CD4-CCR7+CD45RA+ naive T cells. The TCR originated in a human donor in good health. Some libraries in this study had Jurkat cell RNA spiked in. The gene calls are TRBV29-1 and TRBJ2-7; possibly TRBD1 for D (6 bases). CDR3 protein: CSVGDNSYEQYF. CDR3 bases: TGCAGTGTCGGGGACAACTCCTACGAGCAGTACTTC.